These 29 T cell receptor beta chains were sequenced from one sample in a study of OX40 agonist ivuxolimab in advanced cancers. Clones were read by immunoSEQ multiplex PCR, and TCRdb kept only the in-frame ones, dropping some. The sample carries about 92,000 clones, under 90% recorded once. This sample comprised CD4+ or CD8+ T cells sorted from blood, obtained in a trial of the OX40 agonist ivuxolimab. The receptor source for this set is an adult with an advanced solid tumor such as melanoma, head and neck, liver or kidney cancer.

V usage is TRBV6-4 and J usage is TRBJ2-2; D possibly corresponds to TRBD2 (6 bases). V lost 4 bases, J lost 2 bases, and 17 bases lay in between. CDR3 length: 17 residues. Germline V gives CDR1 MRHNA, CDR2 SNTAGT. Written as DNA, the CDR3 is TGTGCCAGCAGTGTGGTTAGCGGAGGACCAAACACCGGGGAGCTGTTTTTT. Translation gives CASSVVSGGPNTGELFF.

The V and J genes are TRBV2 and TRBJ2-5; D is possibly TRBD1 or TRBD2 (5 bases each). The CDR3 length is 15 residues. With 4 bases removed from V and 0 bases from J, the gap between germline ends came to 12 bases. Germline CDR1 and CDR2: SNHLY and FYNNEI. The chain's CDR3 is CASSVSGAHQETQYF. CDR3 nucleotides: TGTGCCAGCAGTGTCTCCGGGGCCCACCAAGAGACCCAGTACTTC.

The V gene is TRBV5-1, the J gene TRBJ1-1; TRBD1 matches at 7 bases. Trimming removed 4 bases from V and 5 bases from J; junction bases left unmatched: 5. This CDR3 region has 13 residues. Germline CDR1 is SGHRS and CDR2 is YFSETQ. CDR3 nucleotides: TGCGCCAGCAGCACAACAGGGGATACTGAAGCTTTCTTT. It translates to CASSTTGDTEAFF.

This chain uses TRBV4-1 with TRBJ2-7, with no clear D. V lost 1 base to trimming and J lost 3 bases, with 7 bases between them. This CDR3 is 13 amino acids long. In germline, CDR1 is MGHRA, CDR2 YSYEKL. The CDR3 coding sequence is TGCGCCAGCAGCCAAGCCAACTTCTACGAGCAGTACTTC. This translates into CASSQANFYEQYF.

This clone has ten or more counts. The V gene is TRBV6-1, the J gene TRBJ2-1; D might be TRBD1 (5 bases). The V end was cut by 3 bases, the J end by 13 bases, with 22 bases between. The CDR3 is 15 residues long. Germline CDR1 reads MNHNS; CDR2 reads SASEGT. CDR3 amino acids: CASSDGPLDTLRQFF. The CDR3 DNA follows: TGTGCCAGCAGTGACGGCCCATTGGACACACTTCGTCAGTTCTTC.

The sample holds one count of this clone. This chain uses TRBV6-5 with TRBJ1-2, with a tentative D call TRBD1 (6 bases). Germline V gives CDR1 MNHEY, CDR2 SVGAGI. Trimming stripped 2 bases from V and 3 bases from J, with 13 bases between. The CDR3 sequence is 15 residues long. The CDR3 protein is CASSYGRGQDYGYTF. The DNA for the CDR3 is TGTGCCAGCAGTTACGGCCGGGGGCAAGACTATGGCTACACCTTC.

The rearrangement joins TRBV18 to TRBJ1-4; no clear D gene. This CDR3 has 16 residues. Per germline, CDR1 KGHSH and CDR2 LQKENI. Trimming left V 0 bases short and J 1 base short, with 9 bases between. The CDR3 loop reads CASSPPGVGTNEKLFF. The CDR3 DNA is TGTGCCAGCTCACCACCTGGGGTTGGAACTAATGAAAAACTGTTTTTT.

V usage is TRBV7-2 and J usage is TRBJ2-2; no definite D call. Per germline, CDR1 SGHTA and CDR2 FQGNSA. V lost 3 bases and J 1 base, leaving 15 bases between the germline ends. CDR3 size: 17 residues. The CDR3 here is CASSFTGSSRNTGELFF. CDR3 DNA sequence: TGTGCCAGCAGCTTCACCGGAAGCAGCAGGAACACCGGGGAGCTGTTTTTT.

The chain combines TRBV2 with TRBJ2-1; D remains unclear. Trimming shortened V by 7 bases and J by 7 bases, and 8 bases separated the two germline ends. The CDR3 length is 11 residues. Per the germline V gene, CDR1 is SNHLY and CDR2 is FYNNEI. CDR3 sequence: CASTRSNEQFF. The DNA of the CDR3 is TGTGCCAGCACCCGATCGAATGAGCAGTTCTTC.

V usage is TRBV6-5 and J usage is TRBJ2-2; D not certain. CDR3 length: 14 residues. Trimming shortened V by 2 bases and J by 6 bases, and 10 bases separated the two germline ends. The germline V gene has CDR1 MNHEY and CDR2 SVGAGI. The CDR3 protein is CASSYAVPPGELFF. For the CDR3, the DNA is TGTGCCAGCAGTTACGCCGTACCACCCGGGGAGCTGTTTTTT.

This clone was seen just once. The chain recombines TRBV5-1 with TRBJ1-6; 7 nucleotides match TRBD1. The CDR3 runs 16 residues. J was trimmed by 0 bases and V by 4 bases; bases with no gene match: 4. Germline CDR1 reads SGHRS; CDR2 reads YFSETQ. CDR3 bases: TGCGCCAGCAGCCAGGGACAGAGCTCCTATAATTCACCCCTCCACTTT. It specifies CASSQGQSSYNSPLHF.

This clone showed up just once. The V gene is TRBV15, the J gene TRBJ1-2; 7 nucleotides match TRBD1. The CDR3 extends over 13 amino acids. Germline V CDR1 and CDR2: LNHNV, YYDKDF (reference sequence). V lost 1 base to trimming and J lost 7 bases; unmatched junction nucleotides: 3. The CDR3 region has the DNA TGTGCCACCAGCAGAGGAGGGGGCTCTGGCTACACCTTC. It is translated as CATSRGGGSGYTF.

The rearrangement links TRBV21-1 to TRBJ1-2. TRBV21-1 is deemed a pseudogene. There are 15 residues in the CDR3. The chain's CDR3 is CASSKAELVGYGYTF. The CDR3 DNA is TGTGCCAGCAGCAAAGCGGAGTTAGTGGGCTATGGCTACACCTTC.

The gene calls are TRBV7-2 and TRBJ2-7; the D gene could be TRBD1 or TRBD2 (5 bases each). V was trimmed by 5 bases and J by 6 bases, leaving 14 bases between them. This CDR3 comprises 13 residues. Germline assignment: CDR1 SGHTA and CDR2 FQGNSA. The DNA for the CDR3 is TGTGCCAGCAGCCAACCGGGGCGGGCCGAGCAGTACTTC. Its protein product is CASSQPGRAEQYF.

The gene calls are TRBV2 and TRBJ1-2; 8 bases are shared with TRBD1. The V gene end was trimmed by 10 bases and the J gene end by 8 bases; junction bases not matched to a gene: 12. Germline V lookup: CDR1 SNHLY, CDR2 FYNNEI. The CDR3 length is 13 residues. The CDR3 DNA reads TGTGCCACCGGACAGGGAATATTCGGGGGCTACACCTTC. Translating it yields CATGQGIFGGYTF.

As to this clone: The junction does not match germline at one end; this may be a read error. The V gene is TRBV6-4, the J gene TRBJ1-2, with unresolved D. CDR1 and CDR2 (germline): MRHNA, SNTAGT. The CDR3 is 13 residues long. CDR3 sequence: CASSYSWNYGYTF. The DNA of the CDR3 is TGTGCCAGCAGTTACTCTTGGAACTATGGCTACACCTTC.

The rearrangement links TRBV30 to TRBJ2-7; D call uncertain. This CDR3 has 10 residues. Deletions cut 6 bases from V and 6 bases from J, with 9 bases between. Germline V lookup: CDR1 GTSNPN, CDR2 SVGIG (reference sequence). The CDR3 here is CACGPGEQYF. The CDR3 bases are TGTGCCTGCGGACCGGGCGAGCAGTACTTC.

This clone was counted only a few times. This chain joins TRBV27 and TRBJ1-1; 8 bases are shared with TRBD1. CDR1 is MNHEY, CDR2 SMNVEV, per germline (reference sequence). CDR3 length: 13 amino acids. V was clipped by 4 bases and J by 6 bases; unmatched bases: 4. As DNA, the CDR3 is TGTGCCAGCAGTTGGACAGGGTTTGCTGAAGCTTTCTTT. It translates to CASSWTGFAEAFF.

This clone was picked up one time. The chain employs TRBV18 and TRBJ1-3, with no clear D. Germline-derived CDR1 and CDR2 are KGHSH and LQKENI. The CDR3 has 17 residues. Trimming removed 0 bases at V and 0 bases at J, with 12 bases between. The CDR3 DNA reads TGTGCCAGCTCACCACCGAACACGTTGGTCTCTGGAAACACCATATATTTT. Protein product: CASSPPNTLVSGNTIYF. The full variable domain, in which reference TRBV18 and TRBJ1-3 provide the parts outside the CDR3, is NAGVMQNPRHLVRRRGQEARLRCSPMKGHSHVYWYRQLPEEGLKFMVYLQKENIIDESGMPKERFSAEFPKEGPSILRIQQVVRGDSAAYFCASSPPNTLVSGNTIYFGEGSWLTVV.

The CDR3 nucleotides read TGCGCCAGCAGCTTTGATCGCCCCGGGACACAAGCTCAAGAGACCCAGTACTTC. It is translated as CASSFDRPGTQAQETQYF. This chain links TRBV5-1 with TRBJ2-5, with a weak D call TRBD1 (6 bases). This CDR3 comprises 18 residues. Trimming took off 2 bases at V and 2 bases at J, with 22 bases between the two ends. The V gene's germline CDR1 is SGHRS and CDR2 YFSETQ.

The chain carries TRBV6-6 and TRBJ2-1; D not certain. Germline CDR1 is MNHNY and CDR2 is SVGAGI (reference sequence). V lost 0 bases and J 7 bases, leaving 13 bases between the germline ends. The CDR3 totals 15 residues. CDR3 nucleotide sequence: TGTGCCAGCAGTTACTCGAACTGGAGTGGGAATGAGCAGTTCTTC. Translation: CASSYSNWSGNEQFF.

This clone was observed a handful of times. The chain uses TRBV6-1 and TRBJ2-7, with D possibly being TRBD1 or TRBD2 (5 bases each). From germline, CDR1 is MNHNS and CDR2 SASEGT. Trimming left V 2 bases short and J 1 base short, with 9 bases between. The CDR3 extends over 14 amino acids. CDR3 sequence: CASSERDGSYEQYF. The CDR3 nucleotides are TGTGCCAGCAGTGAACGGGACGGGTCCTACGAGCAGTACTTC.

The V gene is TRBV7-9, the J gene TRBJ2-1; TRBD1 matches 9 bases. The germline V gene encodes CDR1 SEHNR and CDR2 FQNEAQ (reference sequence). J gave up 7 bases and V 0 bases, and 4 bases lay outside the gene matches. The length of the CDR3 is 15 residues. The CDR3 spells CASSLAQGANNEQFF. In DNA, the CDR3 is TGTGCCAGCAGCTTAGCACAGGGGGCAAATAATGAGCAGTTCTTC. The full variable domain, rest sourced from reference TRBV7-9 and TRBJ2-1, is DTGVSQNPRHKITKRGQNVTFRCDPISEHNRLYWYRQTLGQGPEFLTYFQNEAQLEKSRLLSDRFSAERPKGSFSTLEIQRTEQGDSAMYLCASSLAQGANNEQFFGPGTRLTVL.

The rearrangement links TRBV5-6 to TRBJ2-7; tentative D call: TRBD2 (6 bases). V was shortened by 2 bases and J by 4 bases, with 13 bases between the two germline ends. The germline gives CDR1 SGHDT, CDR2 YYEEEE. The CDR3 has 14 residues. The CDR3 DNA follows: TGTGCCAGCAGCTTCGGACGGAGGGAATACGAGCAGTACTTC. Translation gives CASSFGRREYEQYF.

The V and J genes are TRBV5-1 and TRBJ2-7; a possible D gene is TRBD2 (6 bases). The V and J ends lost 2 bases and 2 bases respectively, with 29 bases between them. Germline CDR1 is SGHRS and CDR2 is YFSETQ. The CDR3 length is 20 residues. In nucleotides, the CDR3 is TGCGCCAGCAGCTTTGGGACGTTCCTCCCGGGAGCGCACGTCCCCTACGAGCAGTACTTC. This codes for CASSFGTFLPGAHVPYEQYF.

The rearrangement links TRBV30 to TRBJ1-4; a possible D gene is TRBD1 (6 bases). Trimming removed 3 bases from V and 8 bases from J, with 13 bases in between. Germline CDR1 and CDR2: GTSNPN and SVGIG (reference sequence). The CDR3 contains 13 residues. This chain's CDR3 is CAWRGGVQEKLFF. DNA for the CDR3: TGTGCCTGGAGGGGGGGCGTTCAAGAAAAACTGTTTTTT.

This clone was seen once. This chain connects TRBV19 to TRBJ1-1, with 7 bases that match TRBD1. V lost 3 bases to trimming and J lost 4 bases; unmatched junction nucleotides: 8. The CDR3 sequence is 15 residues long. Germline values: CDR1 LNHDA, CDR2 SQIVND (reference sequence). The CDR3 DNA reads TGTGCCAGTAGTATCGTCGCAGGGGGGATCACTGAAGCTTTCTTT. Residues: CASSIVAGGITEAFF.

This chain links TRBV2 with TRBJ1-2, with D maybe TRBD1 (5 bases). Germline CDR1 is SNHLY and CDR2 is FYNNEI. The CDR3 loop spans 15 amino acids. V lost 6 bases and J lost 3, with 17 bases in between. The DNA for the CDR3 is TGTGCCAGCAGAGGGGACGGATTGAGCTACTATGGCTACACCTTC. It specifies CASRGDGLSYYGYTF.

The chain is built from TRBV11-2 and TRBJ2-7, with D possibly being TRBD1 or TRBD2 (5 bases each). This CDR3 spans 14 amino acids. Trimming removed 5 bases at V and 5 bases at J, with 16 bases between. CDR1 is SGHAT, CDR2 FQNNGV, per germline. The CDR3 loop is CASSPWDPSHEQYF. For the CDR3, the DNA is TGTGCCAGCAGCCCCTGGGACCCCAGTCACGAGCAGTACTTC.